This T cell receptor (beta chain) was sequenced during a study of chemoradiotherapy in HPV16-positive cancers (dated by TCRdb to 2021 to 2024). As for the study more broadly: Candidate HPV-specific T-cell clones and common TCR motifs were defined by functional T-cell assays performed on cells from a couple of HPV16-positive patients. The study set out to ask whether T-cell immunity against the HPV oncoproteins E6 and E7 changes over the course of chemoradiotherapy and whether that immunity affects survival. The candidate HPV-specific TCRs and motifs were subsequently tracked in TCR repertoires obtained from some 90 patients with HPV-related cancers. Overall study outcomes, separate from this receptor: Improved recurrence-free survival in HPV16-positive patients was associated with expansion of HPV-responsive T cells during chemoradiotherapy. Expansion of candidate HPV-specific clones and E7-related TCR motifs was observed in the tumor microenvironment during treatment, whereas no such expansion was observed for non-HPV-specific T cells. The functional definition of HPV-specific T cells came from only a couple of HPV16-positive patients, and the survival association was reported for HPV16-positive patients.

A word on this clone: Which antigen it targets is not known. Base qualities were left out, and no much larger clone turns up one base away.

Repertoires were sampled repeatedly over the course of chemoradiotherapy, so clonal expansion could be followed in the tumor microenvironment. Library creation used the immunoSEQ multiplex PCR assay. Entries here come from immuneACCESS through TCRdb and include only in-frame sequences with V and J called. Some clones fail to appear in such tables; in the studies checked, an unresolved V gene covers under half of the shortfall, and the cause of the remainder is unknown. The sample records approximately 20,000 clones, about 89% of which are singletons. Clones ranked in the top ten supply about 2.4% of the sample. The sequence came from a human donor with HPV-associated anogenital cancer. The sequencing here drew on blood, taken from a patient who underwent chemoradiotherapy.

The bases are TGTGCCAGCAGTCAACAGGGGGGAGTTGAAAAACTGTTTTTT. Translated, this is CASSQQGGVEKLFF. The chain is made from TRBV6-6 and TRBJ1-4, with TRBD1 identical over 8 junction bases. Spanning cysteine to phenylalanine, the CDR3 consists of 14 amino acids. The read is trimmed to its CDR3 DNA, 42 bases read in frame from base 1. The germline V gene (reference sequence) provides CDR1 MNHNY and CDR2 SVGAGI. V has 5 bases trimmed and J has 7 bases trimmed; junction bases matching no gene number 6.